The 32 T cell receptor beta chains below were found in one sample sequenced in a study of CD8 T cells in Susac syndrome. After extraction with the RNeasy kit, roughly 0.45 to 1 ug of the RNA was reverse transcribed using random hexamers. TCRdb recomputed calls from the immunoSEQ multiplex PCR reads with MiXCR, one row per CDR3 protein. In the table there are 110,000 or so distinct CDR3 sequences, roughly 90% of which are singletons. The sequencing sample was made of CD8+ T cells from PBMCs. Source of these receptors: a human donor in good health.

The chain is built from TRBV19 and TRBJ2-7; 7 bases line up with TRBD1. The CDR3 loop spans 14 amino acids. V lost 9 bases and J lost 2; bases outside the gene matches: 10. Per the germline V gene, CDR1 is LNHDA and CDR2 is SQIVND (reference sequence). The CDR3 here is CASTPGGTAYEQYF. The CDR3 DNA follows: TGTGCCAGCACGCCAGGGGGAACTGCCTACGAGCAGTACTTC.

The chain uses TRBV9 and TRBJ2-5; no reliable D call. V lost 0 bases to trimming and J lost 4 bases, with 7 bases between them. The CDR3 totals 13 residues. Germline CDR1 SGDLS, CDR2 YYNGEE. The CDR3 loop is CASSVGVSETQYF. The DNA of the CDR3 is TGTGCCAGCAGCGTAGGCGTCTCAGAGACCCAGTACTTC.

This chain joins TRBV6-6 and TRBJ1-1; no definite D call. CDR3 length equals 14 residues. V lost 6 bases, J lost 1 base, and 12 bases lay in between. Germline values: CDR1 MNHNY, CDR2 SVGAGI (reference sequence). The CDR3 nucleotides read TGTGCCAGCAGATTTCATACATGGAACACTGAAGCTTTCTTT. It yields the protein CASRFHTWNTEAFF.

The chain joins TRBV18 to TRBJ2-6; no firm D call. Germline CDR1 KGHSH, CDR2 LQKENI. This CDR3 region has 15 residues. The V gene lost 2 bases and the J gene lost 0 bases, with 5 bases spanning the gap. In DNA, the CDR3 is TGTGCCAGCTCACCAATTACCTCTGGGGCCAACGTCCTGACTTTC. This codes for CASSPITSGANVLTF.

The rearrangement links TRBV30 to TRBJ1-1, with D maybe TRBD1 (5 bases). Germline-derived CDR1 and CDR2 are GTSNPN and SVGIG (reference sequence). Trimming cost V 3 bases and J 10 bases, with 18 bases left between them. The CDR3 is 13 residues long. The CDR3: CAWSASGYSGAFF. CDR3 bases: TGTGCCTGGAGCGCTTCAGGGTATAGCGGAGCTTTCTTT.

This chain uses TRBV7-6 with TRBJ2-1; TRBD1 or TRBD2 may be the D gene (5 bases each). Per germline, CDR1 SGHVS and CDR2 FNYEAQ. Trimming removed 5 bases from V and 3 bases from J, with 17 bases in between. The CDR3 covers 16 residues. Written as DNA, the CDR3 is TGTGCCAGCAGCCCCTTGTCGAGGGGCCTCTACAATGAGCAGTTCTTC. Translated: CASSPLSRGLYNEQFF.

V usage is TRBV29-1 and J usage is TRBJ2-4; D gene ambiguous. The germline V gene has CDR1 SQVTM and CDR2 ANQGSEA. Trimming cost V 4 bases and J 1 base, with 8 bases left between them. The CDR3 length is 13 residues. The CDR3 protein is CSVGDPAKNIQYF. DNA of the CDR3: TGCAGCGTTGGCGACCCGGCCAAAAACATTCAGTACTTC. The full variable domain, its missing parts supplied by reference TRBV29-1 and TRBJ2-4, is SAVISQKPSRDICQRGTSLTIQCQVDSQVTMMFWYRQQPGQSLTLIATANQGSEATYESGFVIDKFPISRPNLTFSTLTVSNMSPEDSSIYLCSVGDPAKNIQYFGAGTRLSVL.

On this clonotype: Its ends do not fully match the called genes, so a read error is possible. The chain combines TRBV2 with TRBJ2-5; D ambiguous. The germline V gene encodes CDR1 SNHLY and CDR2 FYNNEI. CDR3 length: 11 residues. CDR3 nucleotide sequence: TGTGCCAGCAGTGAAAAGGTAGCCACGGACTTC. Translation: CASSEKVATDF.

The rearrangement joins TRBV7-2 to TRBJ2-1; no firm D call. The CDR3 runs 12 residues. The V gene's germline CDR1 is SGHTA and CDR2 FQGNSA. V lost 3 bases to trimming and J lost 8 bases, with 8 bases between them. The CDR3 coding sequence is TGTGCCAGCAGCTTCAACGTTTATGAGCAGTTCTTC. It is translated as CASSFNVYEQFF.

The CDR3 region is CSGFTAGELFF. DNA of the CDR3: TGCAGTGGGTTTACGGCCGGGGAGCTGTTTTTT. The V and J genes are TRBV29-1 and TRBJ2-2; D unresolved. CDR3 length: 11 amino acids. The germline gives CDR1 SQVTM, CDR2 ANQGSEA.

This rearrangement joins TRBV2 to TRBJ1-2, with D possibly matching TRBD1 (5 bases). V shed 3 bases and J shed 3 bases, with 14 bases lying between them. The CDR3 spans 15 residues. Germline V gene data show CDR1 as SNHLY and CDR2 as FYNNEI. The CDR3 loop is CASSDPAGIDYGYTF. For the CDR3, the DNA is TGTGCCAGCAGTGACCCCGCAGGGATTGACTATGGCTACACCTTC.

V usage is TRBV5-6 and J usage is TRBJ2-1; TRBD2 agrees at 9 bases. V was pared by 5 bases and J by 6 bases, with 6 bases of the junction left unmatched. CDR3 length equals 14 residues. Germline values: CDR1 SGHDT, CDR2 YYEEEE. The CDR3 bases are TGTGCCAGCAGTCCGGGGACTAGCCTCAATGAGCAGTTCTTC. Protein sequence: CASSPGTSLNEQFF.

The chain couples TRBV24-1 to TRBJ2-3; no reliable D call. Trimming took off 2 bases at V and 1 base at J, with 12 bases between the two ends. The CDR3 sequence is 16 residues long. Germline CDR1 KGHDR, CDR2 SFDVKD. CDR3 DNA: TGTGCCACCAGTGATTACCCCCGGAGCGGCACAGATACGCAGTATTTT. The encoded protein is CATSDYPRSGTDTQYF.

V and J are TRBV27 and TRBJ1-1; D unclear. CDR3 length: 13 amino acids. CDR1 and CDR2 (germline): MNHEY, SMNVEV (reference sequence). The ends were cut back, 4 bases at V and 0 bases at J, with 6 bases in the middle. CDR3 in amino acids: CASSSSMNTEAFF. CDR3 DNA sequence: TGTGCCAGCAGTTCCAGCATGAACACTGAAGCTTTCTTT.

The chain links TRBV20-1 to TRBJ1-1; D ambiguous. This CDR3 comprises 15 residues. CDR1 is DFQATT, CDR2 SNEGSKA, per germline (reference sequence). Trimming took 6 bases from V and 1 from J, leaving 18 bases between them. The CDR3 region is CSAPPGGSGNTEAFF. The CDR3 nucleotides are TGCAGTGCACCCCCCGGAGGCAGCGGGAACACTGAAGCTTTCTTT.

The CDR3 nucleotides are TGCGCCAGCAGCTTATGGGTCGAGGAAAAACTGTTTTTT. It yields the protein CASSLWVEEKLFF. The chain is built from TRBV5-1 and TRBJ1-4; D is ambiguous. CDR1 SGHRS and CDR2 YFSETQ come from the germline V gene. This CDR3 has 13 amino acids. V lost 2 bases and J lost 8, with 10 bases in between.

The chain couples TRBV28 to TRBJ2-7, with TRBD2 matching 13 bases. The CDR3 has 16 residues. The V gene end was trimmed by 5 bases and the J gene end by 3 bases; junction bases not matched to a gene: 7. Germline values: CDR1 MDHEN, CDR2 SYDVKM. CDR3 sequence reads: CASSLWTSGRGYEQYF. CDR3 nucleotides: TGTGCCAGCAGTCTCTGGACTAGCGGGAGAGGCTACGAGCAGTACTTC.

The V and J genes are TRBV5-1 and TRBJ2-2; a possible D gene is TRBD1 (5 bases). CDR1 and CDR2 from the germline V gene are SGHRS and YFSETQ. The CDR3 totals 15 residues. With 0 bases removed from V and 0 bases from J, the gap between germline ends came to 6 bases. Here the CDR3 reads CASSLATANTGELFF. CDR3 sequence (DNA): TGCGCCAGCAGCTTGGCGACAGCGAACACCGGGGAGCTGTTTTTT.

The chain uses TRBV29-1 and TRBJ2-7; 7 bases are a match to TRBD2. Germline assignment: CDR1 SQVTM and CDR2 ANQGSEA. The CDR3 consists of 11 residues. The trim removed 4 bases at V and 4 bases at J, leaving 1 base unmatched. The CDR3 spells CSVGLAYEQYF. The CDR3 DNA follows: TGCAGCGTTGGACTAGCTTACGAGCAGTACTTC.

This chain links TRBV29-1 with TRBJ1-2; TRBD1 matches at 8 bases. This CDR3 has 12 residues. V dropped 3 bases and J dropped 5; count of bases not matched to a gene: 2. Germline-derived CDR1 and CDR2 are SQVTM and ANQGSEA. The CDR3, as DNA: TGCAGCGTTGAGACAGGGGTATATGGCTACACCTTC. As protein: CSVETGVYGYTF.

The chain combines TRBV27 with TRBJ2-1, with D maybe TRBD2 (5 bases). Deletions cut 2 bases from V and 6 bases from J, with 11 bases between. This CDR3 has 14 amino acids. Germline loops: CDR1 MNHEY, CDR2 SMNVEV (reference sequence). For the CDR3, the DNA is TGTGCCAGCAGTTTAGGGCCAGGAGGCAATGAGCAGTTCTTC. Translated: CASSLGPGGNEQFF.

The chain joins TRBV7-2 to TRBJ1-5; 7 nucleotides align to TRBD1. This CDR3 comprises 14 residues. J was trimmed by 4 bases and V by 7 bases; bases with no gene match: 7. CDR1 is SGHTA and CDR2 is FQGNSA in the germline V gene. The CDR3 region has the DNA TGTGCCAGCACCGCGGGACAGATAAATCAGCCCCAGCATTTT. Its translation is CASTAGQINQPQHF.

The chain recombines TRBV7-8 with TRBJ1-1; D is unclear. V was shortened by 5 bases and J by 0 bases, with 10 bases between the two germline ends. This CDR3 spans 14 amino acids. Germline V CDR1 and CDR2: SGHVS, FQNEAQ. CDR3 sequence: CASSRSPMNTEAFF. The CDR3 DNA follows: TGTGCCAGCAGCCGGTCCCCAATGAACACTGAAGCTTTCTTT.

The rearrangement joins TRBV7-2 to TRBJ2-7; 7 bases are shared with TRBD1. Germline lookup yields CDR1 SGHTA and CDR2 FQGNSA. V lost 5 bases to trimming and J lost 4 bases; unmatched junction nucleotides: 11. The CDR3 runs to 15 residues. The CDR3 DNA sequence: TGTGCCAGCAGCCCAAACGTAGGGGGCAGGTACGAGCAGTACTTC. Protein: CASSPNVGGRYEQYF. Full variable domain (outside the CDR3, taken from reference TRBV7-2 and TRBJ2-7): GAGVSQSPSNKVTEKGKDVELRCDPISGHTALYWYRQSLGQGLEFLIYFQGNSAPDKSGLPSDRFSAERTGGSVSTLTIQRTQQEDSAVYLCASSPNVGGRYEQYFGPGTRLTVT.

The chain joins TRBV28 to TRBJ2-1; a weak D match, TRBD2 (6 bases). Per the germline V gene, CDR1 is MDHEN and CDR2 is SYDVKM. With 8 bases removed from V and 8 bases from J, the gap between germline ends came to 16 bases. There are 13 residues in the CDR3. CDR3 amino acids: CASRGLPGDEQFF. CDR3 nucleotides: TGTGCCAGCCGGGGACTCCCGGGTGATGAGCAGTTCTTC.

CDR3 coding DNA: TGTGCCAGCTCACCGATTCTCGACCTGAGGGGCACTGAAGCTTTCTTT. Its translation is CASSPILDLRGTEAFF. V usage is TRBV18 and J usage is TRBJ1-1; a weak D match, TRBD1 (5 bases). The CDR3 totals 16 residues. Germline CDR1 reads KGHSH; CDR2 reads LQKENI. The V and J ends lost 3 bases and 4 bases respectively, with 18 bases between them.

V usage is TRBV29-1 and J usage is TRBJ1-5, with no clear D. V was trimmed by 5 bases and J by 9 bases, leaving 14 bases between them. CDR3 length: 12 residues. Germline V lookup: CDR1 SQVTM, CDR2 ANQGSEA. In DNA form, the CDR3 reads TGCAGCGTTTCTTTGGGTACGCGGCCCCAGCATTTT. As protein: CSVSLGTRPQHF. Full variable domain (remainder filled in from reference TRBV29-1 and TRBJ1-5): SAVISQKPSRDICQRGTSLTIQCQVDSQVTMMFWYRQQPGQSLTLIATANQGSEATYESGFVIDKFPISRPNLTFSTLTVSNMSPEDSSIYLCSVSLGTRPQHFGDGTRLSIL.

This clonotype was counted a few times. This chain links TRBV6-2 or TRBV6-3 with TRBJ1-5; no reliable D call. V lost 8 bases to trimming and J lost 4 bases, with 9 bases between them. CDR1 is MNHEY, CDR2 SVGEGT, per germline. The CDR3 has 12 residues. CDR3 DNA: TGTGCCAGCCGGGCTGTTAATCAGCCCCAGCATTTT. Its protein is CASRAVNQPQHF.

This chain links TRBV30 with TRBJ2-7; TRBD1 might be the D (5 bases). Germline V gene sequence: CDR1 GTSNPN, CDR2 SVGIG (reference sequence). This CDR3 is built from 10 residues. V gave up 4 bases and J gave up 6 bases, with 7 bases separating them. CDR3 bases: TGTGCCTGGAAAAGGGGCGAGCAGTACTTC. Encoded protein: CAWKRGEQYF.

The chain is built from TRBV5-1 and TRBJ2-1; TRBD1 matches 7 bases. Germline CDR1 SGHRS, CDR2 YFSETQ. The CDR3 loop spans 17 amino acids. V was pared by 3 bases and J by 7 bases, with 16 bases of the junction left unmatched. The CDR3 protein is CASSSPGQRSLKNEQFF. In DNA form, the CDR3 reads TGCGCCAGCAGCTCTCCGGGACAGAGATCATTGAAGAATGAGCAGTTCTTC.

The chain carries TRBV7-9 and TRBJ2-7; D perhaps matches TRBD2 (6 bases). The CDR3 has 14 amino acids. Per germline, CDR1 SEHNR and CDR2 FQNEAQ (reference sequence). Trimming cost V 3 bases and J 5 bases, with 14 bases left between them. CDR3 protein: CASSFGTLPNEQYF. In DNA, the CDR3 is TGTGCCAGCAGCTTCGGGACTCTCCCGAACGAGCAGTACTTC.

This clonotype was recorded a few times. The V gene is TRBV5-4, the J gene TRBJ2-3; 7 bases fit TRBD2. V trimming: 8 bases; J trimming: 5 bases; junction bases outside the gene matches: 17. In germline, CDR1 is SGHNT, CDR2 YYREEE (reference sequence). This CDR3 is built from 16 residues. The CDR3 bases are TGTGCCAGTAGCGAAGCTAGCGGCTTTTTCGTAGATACGCAGTATTTT. Amino acid sequence: CASSEASGFFVDTQYF.